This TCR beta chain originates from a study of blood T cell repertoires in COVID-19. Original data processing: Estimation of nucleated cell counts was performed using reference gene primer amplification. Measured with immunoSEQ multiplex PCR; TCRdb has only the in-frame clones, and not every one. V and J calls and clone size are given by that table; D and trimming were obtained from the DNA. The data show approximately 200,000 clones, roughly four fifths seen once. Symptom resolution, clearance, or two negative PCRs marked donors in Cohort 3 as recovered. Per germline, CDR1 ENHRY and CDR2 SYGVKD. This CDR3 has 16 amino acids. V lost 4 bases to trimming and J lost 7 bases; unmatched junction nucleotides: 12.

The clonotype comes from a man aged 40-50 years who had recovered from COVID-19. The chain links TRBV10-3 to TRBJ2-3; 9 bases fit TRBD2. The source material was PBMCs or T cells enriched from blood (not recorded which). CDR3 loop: CAISVGGSGRLNTQYF. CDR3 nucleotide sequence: TGTGCCATCAGTGTGGGCGGAAGCGGGAGGTTGAATACGCAGTATTTT.